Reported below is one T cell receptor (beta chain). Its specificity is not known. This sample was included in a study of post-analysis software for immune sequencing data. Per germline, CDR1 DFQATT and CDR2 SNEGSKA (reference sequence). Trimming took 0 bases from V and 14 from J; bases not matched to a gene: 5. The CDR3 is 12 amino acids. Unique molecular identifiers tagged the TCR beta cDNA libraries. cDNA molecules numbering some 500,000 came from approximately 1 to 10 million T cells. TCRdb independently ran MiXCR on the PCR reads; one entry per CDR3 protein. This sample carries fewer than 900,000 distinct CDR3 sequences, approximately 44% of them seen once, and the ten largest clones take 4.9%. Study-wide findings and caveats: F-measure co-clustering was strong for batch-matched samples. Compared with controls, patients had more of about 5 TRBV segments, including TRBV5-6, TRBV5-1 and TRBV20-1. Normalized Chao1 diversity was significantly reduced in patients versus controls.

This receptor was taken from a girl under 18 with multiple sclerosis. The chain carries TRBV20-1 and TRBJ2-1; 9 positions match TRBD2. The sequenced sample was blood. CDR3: CSAREGGLAEFF. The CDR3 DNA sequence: TGCAGTGCTAGAGAGGGGGGACTAGCAGAGTTCTTC.